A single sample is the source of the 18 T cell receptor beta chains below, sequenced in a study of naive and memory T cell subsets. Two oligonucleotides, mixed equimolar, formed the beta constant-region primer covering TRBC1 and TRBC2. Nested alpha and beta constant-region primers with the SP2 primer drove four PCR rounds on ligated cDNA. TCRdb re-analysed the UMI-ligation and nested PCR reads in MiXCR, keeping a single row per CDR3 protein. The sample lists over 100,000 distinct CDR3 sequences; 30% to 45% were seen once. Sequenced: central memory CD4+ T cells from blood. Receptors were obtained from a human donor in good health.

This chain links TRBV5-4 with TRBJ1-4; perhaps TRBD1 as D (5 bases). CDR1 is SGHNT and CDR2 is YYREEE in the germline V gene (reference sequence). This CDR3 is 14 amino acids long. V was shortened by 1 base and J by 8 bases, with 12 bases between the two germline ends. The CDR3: CASSLSRRDEKLFF. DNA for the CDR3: TGTGCCAGCAGCTTGTCCAGGCGGGACGAAAAACTGTTTTTT.

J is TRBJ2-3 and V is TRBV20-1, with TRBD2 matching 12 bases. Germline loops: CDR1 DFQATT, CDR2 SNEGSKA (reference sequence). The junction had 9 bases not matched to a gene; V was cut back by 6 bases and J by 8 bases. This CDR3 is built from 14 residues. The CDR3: CSALATSGRITQYF. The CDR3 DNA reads TGCAGTGCCCTGGCAACTAGCGGGAGGATTACGCAGTATTTT.

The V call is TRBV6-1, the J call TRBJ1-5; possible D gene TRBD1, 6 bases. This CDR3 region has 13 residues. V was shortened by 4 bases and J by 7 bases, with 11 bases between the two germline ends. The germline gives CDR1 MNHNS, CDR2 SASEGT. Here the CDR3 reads CASSANREQPQHF. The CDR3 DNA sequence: TGTGCCAGCAGTGCGAACAGGGAACAGCCCCAGCATTTT.

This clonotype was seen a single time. CDR3 sequence: CSARGGDYGGELFF. CDR3 sequence (DNA): TGCAGCGCGCGGGGGGGGGATTATGGCGGGGAGCTGTTTTTT. The chain has TRBV29-1 and TRBJ2-2; TRBD2 agrees at 9 bases. This CDR3 is 14 amino acids long. Germline V CDR1 and CDR2: SQVTM, ANQGSEA. V lost 7 bases to trimming and J lost 7 bases; unmatched junction nucleotides: 10.

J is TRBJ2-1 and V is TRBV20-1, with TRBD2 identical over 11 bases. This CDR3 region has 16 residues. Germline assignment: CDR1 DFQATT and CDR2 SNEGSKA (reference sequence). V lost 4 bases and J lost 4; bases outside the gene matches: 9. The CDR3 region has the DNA TGCAGTGCTAAGTCTAGCGGGAGGACGATGTACAATGAGCAGTTCTTC. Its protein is CSAKSSGRTMYNEQFF.

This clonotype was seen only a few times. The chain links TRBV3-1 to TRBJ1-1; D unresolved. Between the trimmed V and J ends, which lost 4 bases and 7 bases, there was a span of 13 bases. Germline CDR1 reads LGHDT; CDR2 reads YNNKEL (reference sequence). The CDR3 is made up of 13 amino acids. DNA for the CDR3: TGTGCCAGCAGCCGAATGGGTCACGGTGAAGCTTTCTTT. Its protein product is CASSRMGHGEAFF.

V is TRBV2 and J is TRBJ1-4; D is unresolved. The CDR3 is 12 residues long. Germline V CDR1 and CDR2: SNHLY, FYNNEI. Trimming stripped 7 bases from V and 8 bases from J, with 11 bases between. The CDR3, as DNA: TGTGCCAGCATGGGATTTCAGGAAAAACTGTTTTTT. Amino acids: CASMGFQEKLFF.

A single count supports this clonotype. CDR3 amino acids: CSAINFATDTQYF. The CDR3, as DNA: TGCAGTGCTATCAATTTCGCCACAGATACGCAGTATTTT. The chain joins TRBV20-1 to TRBJ2-3; D not resolved. V shed 4 bases and J shed 2 bases, with 10 bases lying between them. Germline loops: CDR1 DFQATT, CDR2 SNEGSKA (reference sequence). This CDR3 region has 13 residues.

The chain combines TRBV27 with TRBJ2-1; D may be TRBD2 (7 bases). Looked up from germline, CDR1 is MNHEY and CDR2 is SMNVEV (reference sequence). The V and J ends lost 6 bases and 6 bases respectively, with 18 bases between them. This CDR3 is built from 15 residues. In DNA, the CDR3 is TGTGCCAGCAGATCCCGACTAGCAGGGGTCAATGAGCAGTTCTTC. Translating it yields CASRSRLAGVNEQFF.

The CDR3 protein is CASSTGFDQPQHF. DNA for the CDR3: TGTGCCAGCAGTACAGGGTTCGATCAGCCCCAGCATTTT. The chain recombines TRBV27 with TRBJ1-5; TRBD1 might be the D (6 bases). Germline assignment: CDR1 MNHEY and CDR2 SMNVEV (reference sequence). With 5 bases removed from V and 5 bases from J, the gap between germline ends came to 10 bases. CDR3 length: 13 residues.

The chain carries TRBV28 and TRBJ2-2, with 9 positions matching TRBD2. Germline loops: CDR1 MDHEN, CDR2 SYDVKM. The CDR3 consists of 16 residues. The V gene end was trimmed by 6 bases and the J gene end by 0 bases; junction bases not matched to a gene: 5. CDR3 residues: CASSRGLAANTGELFF. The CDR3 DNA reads TGTGCCAGCAGCCGGGGACTAGCAGCGAACACCGGGGAGCTGTTTTTT.

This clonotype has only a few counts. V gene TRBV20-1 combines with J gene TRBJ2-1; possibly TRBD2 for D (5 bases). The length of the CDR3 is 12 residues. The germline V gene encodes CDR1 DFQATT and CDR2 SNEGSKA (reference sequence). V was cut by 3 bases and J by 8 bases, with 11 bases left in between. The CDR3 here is CSASLAMYEQFF. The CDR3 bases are TGCAGTGCTAGCCTAGCTATGTATGAGCAGTTCTTC.

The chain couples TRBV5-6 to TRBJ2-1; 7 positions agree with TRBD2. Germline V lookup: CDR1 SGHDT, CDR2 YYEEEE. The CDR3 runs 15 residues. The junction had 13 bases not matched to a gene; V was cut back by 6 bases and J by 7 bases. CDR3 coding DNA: TGTGCCAGCATTCAGACCGGGGGGTCACGTAATGAGCAGTTCTTC. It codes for CASIQTGGSRNEQFF. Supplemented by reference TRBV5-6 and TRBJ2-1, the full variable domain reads DAGVTQSPTHLIKTRGQQVTLRCSPKSGHDTVSWYQQALGQGPQFIFQYYEEEERQRGNFPDRFSGHQFPNYSSELNVNALLLGDSALYLCASIQTGGSRNEQFFGPGTRLTVL.

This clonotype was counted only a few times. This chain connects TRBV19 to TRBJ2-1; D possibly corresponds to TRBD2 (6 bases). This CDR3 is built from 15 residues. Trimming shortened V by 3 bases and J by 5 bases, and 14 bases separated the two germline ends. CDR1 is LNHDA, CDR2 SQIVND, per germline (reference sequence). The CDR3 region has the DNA TGTGCCAGTAGTATTGGTGGGAGGAGAGACAATGAGCAGTTCTTC. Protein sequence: CASSIGGRRDNEQFF. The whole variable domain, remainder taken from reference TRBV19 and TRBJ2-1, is DGGITQSPKYLFRKEGQNVTLSCEQNLNHDAMYWYRQDPGQGLRLIYYSQIVNDFQKGDIAEGYSVSREKKESFPLTVTSAQKNPTAFYLCASSIGGRRDNEQFFGPGTRLTVL.

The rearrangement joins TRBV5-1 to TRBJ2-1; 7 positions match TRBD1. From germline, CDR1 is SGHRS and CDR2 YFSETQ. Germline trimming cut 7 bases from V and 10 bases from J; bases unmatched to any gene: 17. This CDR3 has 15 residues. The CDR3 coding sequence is TGCGCCAGCTCACAGGGGACATCTGGTCGCGCGGAGCAGTTCTTC. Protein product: CASSQGTSGRAEQFF.

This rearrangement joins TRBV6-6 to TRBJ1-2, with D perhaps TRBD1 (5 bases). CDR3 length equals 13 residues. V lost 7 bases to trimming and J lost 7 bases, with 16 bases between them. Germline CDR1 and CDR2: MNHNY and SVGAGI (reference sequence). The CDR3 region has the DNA TGTGCCAGCACCCAAGGGGTTGGGTTTGGCTACACCTTC. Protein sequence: CASTQGVGFGYTF.

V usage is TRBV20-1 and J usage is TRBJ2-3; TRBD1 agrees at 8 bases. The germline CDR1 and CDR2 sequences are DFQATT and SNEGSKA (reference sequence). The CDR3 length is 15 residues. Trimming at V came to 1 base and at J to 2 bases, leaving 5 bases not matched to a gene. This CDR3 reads CSARGQGAVTDTQYF. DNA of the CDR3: TGCAGTGCTAGAGGCCAGGGGGCAGTCACAGATACGCAGTATTTT.

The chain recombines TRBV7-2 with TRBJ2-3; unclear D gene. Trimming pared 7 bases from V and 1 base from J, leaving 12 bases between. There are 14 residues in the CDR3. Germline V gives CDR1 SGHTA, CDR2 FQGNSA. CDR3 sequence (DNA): TGTGCCAGCACCCTCCAACAAGGCACAGATACGCAGTATTTT. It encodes CASTLQQGTDTQYF.